In its sample, the clone carrying this T cell receptor beta chain was seen a few times. Its matching antigen is unknown. The data belong to a study of beta chain features in type 1 diabetes. For the study at large: Examination covered roughly 100,000,000 sorted cells spanning all samples. The study, taken as a whole, reports: Sequencing of cDNA might inflate the share of cells that strongly express TCR.

V lost 6 bases, J lost 1 base, and 15 bases lay in between. CDR3 length: 15 residues. CDR1 is ENHRY, CDR2 SYGVKD, per germline. The whole isolated RNA underwent reverse transcription, so sequencing captured expressed TCRB transcripts. Some clones are missing from TCRdb's copy, which holds only in-frame ones; the method was immunoSEQ multiplex PCR. The sample lists 300,000 to 350,000 clones, under 8.5% occurring once. The sequence came from a young woman in good health. Material: central memory CD4+ T cells from blood. This chain links TRBV10-3 with TRBJ1-1; tentative D call: TRBD1 (5 bases). The CDR3: CAISDTRVRNTEAFF. The CDR3 nucleotides are TGTGCCATCAGCGACACCAGGGTGAGGAACACTGAAGCTTTCTTT.